The 15 T cell receptor beta chains presented below share a single source sample, sequenced in a study of shared clonotypes between healthy human individuals. Data came from immunoSEQ multiplex PCR; TCRdb stores just in-frame clones and leaves some out. The sample shows 2 million to 2.5 million clones, around 92% of them seen only once. Sequencing was carried out using naive CD4+ T cells from PBMCs. Described subset: CD45RA+ positively selected. The receptors shown here come from a man between 18 and 29 years old in good health. Some clones in this sample may be carry-over from other donors' samples.

The chain carries TRBV7-3 and TRBJ1-4; possible D gene TRBD1, 6 bases. This CDR3 is built from 16 residues. The germline gives CDR1 SGHTA, CDR2 FQGTGA. Trimming removed 7 bases at V and 5 bases at J, with 20 bases between. CDR3 sequence reads: CASNTTAGQGNEKLFF. The DNA of the CDR3 is TGTGCCAGCAACACAACGGCCGGGCAGGGGAATGAAAAACTGTTTTTT.

As DNA, the CDR3 is TGTGCCAGCACCTCGGGGTGGGCTAGCGGGTACGGTGAGCAGTTCTTC. It encodes CASTSGWASGYGEQFF. The V call is TRBV4-2, the J call TRBJ2-1, with 8 positions matching TRBD2. CDR3 length: 16 residues. After removal of 7 bases from V and 9 bases from J, the junction contained 17 bases not matched to a gene. CDR1 and CDR2 from the germline V gene are LGHNA and YNFKEQ.

This clone was recorded only once. J is TRBJ2-3 and V is TRBV15, with D hard to call. Trimming removed 8 bases from V and 7 bases from J, with 13 bases in between. Germline loops: CDR1 LNHNV, CDR2 YYDKDF (reference sequence). This CDR3 has 12 residues. The chain's CDR3 is CATALVENTQYF. In nucleotides, the CDR3 is TGTGCCACCGCTCTGGTAGAGAATACGCAGTATTTT.

In its sample, this clone was seen once. The chain has TRBV10-3 and TRBJ2-3; D gene uncertain. CDR1 and CDR2 (germline): ENHRY, SYGVKD. The CDR3 runs 18 residues. V gave up 0 bases and J gave up 2 bases, with 18 bases separating them. The CDR3 DNA follows: TGTGCCATCAGTGAGTCCGTTTCCCGCCCAACTAACACAGATACGCAGTATTTT. It encodes CAISESVSRPTNTDTQYF.

V and J are TRBV19 and TRBJ1-4; a weak D match, TRBD1 (5 bases). CDR1 LNHDA and CDR2 SQIVND come from the germline V gene (reference sequence). V lost 5 bases, J lost 7 bases, and 17 bases lay in between. This CDR3 is 15 amino acids long. CDR3 nucleotide sequence: TGTGCCAGTAGTTCACAGACGCGGAGGGGTGAAAAACTGTTTTTT. Translated: CASSSQTRRGEKLFF.

Points on this clone: The sample has other DNA sequences that encode this CDR3 too. V usage is TRBV7-9 and J usage is TRBJ2-2, with 12 bases lining up with TRBD2. J was trimmed by 2 bases and V by 5 bases; bases with no gene match: 3. This CDR3 is built from 16 residues. Germline values: CDR1 SEHNR, CDR2 FQNEAQ (reference sequence). The CDR3 DNA follows: TGTGCCAGCAGCCTAGGACTAGCGGGAAACACCGGGGAGCTGTTTTTT. It specifies CASSLGLAGNTGELFF.

The chain is built from TRBV30 and TRBJ2-5; D may correspond to TRBD1 or TRBD2 (6 bases each). CDR3 size: 18 residues. Germline CDR1 and CDR2: GTSNPN and SVGIG (reference sequence). V gave up 0 bases and J gave up 3 bases, with 23 bases separating them. CDR3 region: CAWSVVLSGAPSEETQYF. The CDR3 DNA follows: TGTGCCTGGAGTGTAGTGTTGTCGGGGGCGCCTTCGGAAGAGACCCAGTACTTC.

To note about this clone: The identical CDR3 is also encoded by other nucleotide sequences in the sample. V usage is TRBV18 and J usage is TRBJ1-2, with D unclear. The V gene lost 6 bases and the J gene lost 2 bases, with 7 bases spanning the gap. The CDR3 runs 12 residues. Germline CDR1 KGHSH, CDR2 LQKENI. The CDR3 coding sequence is TGTGCCAGCTCCCCCGGGAACTATGGCTACACCTTC. Protein sequence: CASSPGNYGYTF.

The chain has TRBV6-1 and TRBJ2-5; D gene uncertain. The CDR3 extends over 15 amino acids. Deletions cut 2 bases from V and 5 bases from J, with 15 bases between. The germline V gene has CDR1 MNHNS and CDR2 SASEGT. CDR3 sequence (DNA): TGTGCCAGCAGTGAAAGGGTCTTCTTGGGGGAGACCCAGTACTTC. Its translation is CASSERVFLGETQYF.

The gene calls are TRBV2 and TRBJ2-5, with D tentatively TRBD1 (5 bases). The CDR3 covers 12 residues. The ends were cut back, 6 bases at V and 5 bases at J, with 10 bases in the middle. In germline, CDR1 is SNHLY, CDR2 FYNNEI. The CDR3 DNA reads TGTGCCAGCAGGGCAGGGCGGGAGACCCAGTACTTC. Its protein product is CASRAGRETQYF.

The chain uses TRBV6-4 and TRBJ2-1; D ambiguous. The germline V gene encodes CDR1 MRHNA and CDR2 SNTAGT. Trimming took 5 bases from V and 2 from J, leaving 13 bases between them. This CDR3 comprises 15 residues. CDR3 bases: TGTGCCAGCAGTCCTAATGCGGTCACCTACAATGAGCAGTTCTTC. Translation gives CASSPNAVTYNEQFF.

The rearrangement joins TRBV6-5 to TRBJ1-5; 10 nucleotides align to TRBD1. This CDR3 has 15 amino acids. Germline CDR1 MNHEY, CDR2 SVGAGI. J gave up 8 bases and V 8 bases, and 12 bases lay outside the gene matches. CDR3: CASQALTGGVEPQHF. CDR3 DNA sequence: TGTGCCAGCCAGGCCCTGACAGGGGGCGTCGAGCCCCAGCATTTT.

The chain uses TRBV27 and TRBJ2-7; TRBD2 is a possible D gene (6 bases). The CDR3 spans 15 residues. In germline, CDR1 is MNHEY, CDR2 SMNVEV (reference sequence). Trimming pared 2 bases from V and 0 bases from J, leaving 11 bases between. CDR3 loop: CASSLGLALSYEQYF. In DNA, the CDR3 is TGTGCCAGCAGTTTAGGCCTAGCGCTCTCCTACGAGCAGTACTTC.

J is TRBJ1-2 and V is TRBV28; no clear D. This CDR3 is 12 amino acids long. Germline CDR1 and CDR2: MDHEN and SYDVKM. The V end lost 4 bases, the J end lost 8 bases, and 11 bases lay between the germline ends. The CDR3 DNA reads TGTGCCAGCAGTTATAAAGTAGGAGGCTACACCTTC. This codes for CASSYKVGGYTF.

This clone was seen only once. This chain links TRBV4-1 with TRBJ2-5; the D call may be TRBD1 or TRBD2 (5 bases each). From germline, CDR1 is MGHRA and CDR2 YSYEKL. The CDR3 is 15 residues long. Trimming removed 1 base from V and 5 bases from J, with 14 bases in between. This CDR3 reads CASSQGGRERETQYF. The CDR3 region has the DNA TGCGCCAGCAGCCAAGGAGGCAGGGAGCGGGAGACCCAGTACTTC.